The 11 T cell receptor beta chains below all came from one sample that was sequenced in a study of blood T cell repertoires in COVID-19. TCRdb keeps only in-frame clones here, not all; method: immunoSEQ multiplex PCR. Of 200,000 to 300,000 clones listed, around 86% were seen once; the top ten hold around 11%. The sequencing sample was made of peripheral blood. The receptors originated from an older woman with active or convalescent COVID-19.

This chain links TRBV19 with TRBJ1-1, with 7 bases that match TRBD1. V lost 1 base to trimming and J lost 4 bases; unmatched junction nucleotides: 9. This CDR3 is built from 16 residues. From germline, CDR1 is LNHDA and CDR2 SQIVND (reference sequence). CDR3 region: CASSIGGQGVVTEAFF. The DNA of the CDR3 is TGTGCCAGTAGTATAGGAGGTCAGGGGGTGGTCACTGAAGCTTTCTTT.

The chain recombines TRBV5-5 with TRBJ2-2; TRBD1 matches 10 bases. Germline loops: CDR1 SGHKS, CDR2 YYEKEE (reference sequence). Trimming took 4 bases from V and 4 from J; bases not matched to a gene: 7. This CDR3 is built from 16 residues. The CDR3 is CASSAQTGGGTGELFF. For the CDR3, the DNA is TGTGCCAGCAGCGCCCAGACAGGGGGCGGCACCGGGGAGCTGTTTTTT.

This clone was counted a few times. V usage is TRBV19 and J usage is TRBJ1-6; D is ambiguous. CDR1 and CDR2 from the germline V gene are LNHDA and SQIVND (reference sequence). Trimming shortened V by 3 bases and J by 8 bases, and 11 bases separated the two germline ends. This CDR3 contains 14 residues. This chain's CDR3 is CASSMNAGYSPLHF. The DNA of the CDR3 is TGTGCCAGTAGTATGAATGCAGGATATTCACCCCTCCACTTT.

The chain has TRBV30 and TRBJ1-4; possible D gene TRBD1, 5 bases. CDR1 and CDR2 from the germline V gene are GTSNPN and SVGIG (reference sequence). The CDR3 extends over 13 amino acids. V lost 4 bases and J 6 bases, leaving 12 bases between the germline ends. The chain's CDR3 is CAWTIGGDEKLFF. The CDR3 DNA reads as TGTGCCTGGACCATTGGGGGGGATGAAAAACTGTTTTTT.

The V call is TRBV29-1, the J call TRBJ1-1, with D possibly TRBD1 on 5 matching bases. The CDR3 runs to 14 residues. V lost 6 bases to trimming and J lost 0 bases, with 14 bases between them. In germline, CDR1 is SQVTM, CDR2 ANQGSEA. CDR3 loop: CSVREGGVNTEAFF. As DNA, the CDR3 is TGCAGCGTCCGCGAGGGAGGGGTGAACACTGAAGCTTTCTTT.

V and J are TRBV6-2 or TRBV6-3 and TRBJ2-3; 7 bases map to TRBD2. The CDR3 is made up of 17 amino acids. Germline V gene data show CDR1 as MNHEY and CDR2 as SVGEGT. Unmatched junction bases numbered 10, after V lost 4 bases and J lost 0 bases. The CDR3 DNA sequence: TGTGCCAGCAGTTCCCCGACTAGCTTTTCTAGCACAGATACGCAGTATTTT. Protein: CASSSPTSFSSTDTQYF.

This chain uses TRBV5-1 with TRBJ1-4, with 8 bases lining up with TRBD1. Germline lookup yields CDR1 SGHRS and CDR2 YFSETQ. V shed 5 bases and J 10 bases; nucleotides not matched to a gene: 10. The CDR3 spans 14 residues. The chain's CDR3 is CASRPGQGIGKLFF. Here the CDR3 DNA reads TGCGCCAGCAGACCCGGACAGGGTATAGGAAAACTGTTTTTT.

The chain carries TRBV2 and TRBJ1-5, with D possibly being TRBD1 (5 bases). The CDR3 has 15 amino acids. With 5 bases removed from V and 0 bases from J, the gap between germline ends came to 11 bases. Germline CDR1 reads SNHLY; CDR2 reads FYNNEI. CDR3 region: CASSSNRNSNQPQHF. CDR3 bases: TGTGCCAGCAGTAGCAACAGGAATAGCAATCAGCCCCAGCATTTT.

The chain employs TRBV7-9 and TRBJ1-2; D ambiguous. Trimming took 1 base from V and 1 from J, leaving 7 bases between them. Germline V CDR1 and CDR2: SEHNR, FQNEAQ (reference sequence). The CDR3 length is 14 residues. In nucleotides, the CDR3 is TGTGCCAGCAGCTTAGAGGCGGATAACTATGGCTACACCTTC. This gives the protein CASSLEADNYGYTF.

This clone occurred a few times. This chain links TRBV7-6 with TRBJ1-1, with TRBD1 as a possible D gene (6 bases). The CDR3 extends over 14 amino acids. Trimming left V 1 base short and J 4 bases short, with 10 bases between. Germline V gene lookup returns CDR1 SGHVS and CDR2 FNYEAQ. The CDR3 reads CASSLGGGSTEAFF. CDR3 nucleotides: TGTGCCAGCAGCTTAGGCGGGGGCTCCACTGAAGCTTTCTTT.

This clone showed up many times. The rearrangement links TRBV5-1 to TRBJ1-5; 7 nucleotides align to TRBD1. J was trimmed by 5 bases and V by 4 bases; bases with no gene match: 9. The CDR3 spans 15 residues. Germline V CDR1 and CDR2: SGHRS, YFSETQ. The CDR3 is CASSAGTALDQPQHF. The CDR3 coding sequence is TGCGCCAGCAGCGCAGGGACAGCTCTGGATCAGCCCCAGCATTTT. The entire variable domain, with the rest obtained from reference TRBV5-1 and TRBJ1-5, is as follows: KAGVTQTPRYLIKTRGQQVTLSCSPISGHRSVSWYQQTPGQGLQFLFEYFSETQRNKGNFPGRFSGRQFSNSRSEMNVSTLELGDSALYLCASSAGTALDQPQHFGDGTRLSIL.